The 5 T cell receptor beta chains below were found in one sample sequenced in a study of blood T cell repertoires in COVID-19. Sequenced by immunoSEQ multiplex PCR; TCRdb stores in-frame clones only, minus some. The table has approximately 200,000 clones, around 86% seen once. Sequencing input: peripheral blood. The receptors derive from a woman aged 25 to 39 with active or convalescent COVID-19.

This sequence joins TRBV12-5 and TRBJ1-6, with D possibly matching TRBD1 (5 bases). Germline V gives CDR1 LGHNT, CDR2 FRNRAP. V shed 0 bases and J shed 5 bases, with 14 bases lying between them. There are 17 residues in the CDR3. DNA of the CDR3: TGTGCTAGTGGTTTGGTAATTTGGGGCGTCAATAATTCACCCCTCCACTTT. This gives the protein CASGLVIWGVNNSPLHF.

This chain joins TRBV11-2 and TRBJ1-3; D ambiguous. The germline V gene has CDR1 SGHAT and CDR2 FQNNGV. CDR3 length: 15 amino acids. Trimming removed 5 bases at V and 4 bases at J, with 15 bases between. CDR3 region: CASSPRGGSGNTIYF. The CDR3, as DNA: TGTGCCAGCAGCCCTCGAGGAGGGTCAGGAAACACCATATATTTT.

In this sample, this clone turned up a few times. This sequence joins TRBV4-1 and TRBJ1-5; possible D gene TRBD1, 6 bases. CDR1 is MGHRA, CDR2 YSYEKL, per germline. The CDR3 has 15 residues. V was trimmed by 4 bases and J by 3 bases, leaving 13 bases between them. The CDR3 here is CASSPTRDTNQPQHF. For the CDR3, the DNA is TGCGCCAGCAGCCCGACGAGGGACACCAATCAGCCCCAGCATTTT.

This rearrangement joins TRBV18 to TRBJ2-3, with 10 bases lining up with TRBD2. Germline assignment: CDR1 KGHSH and CDR2 LQKENI. The CDR3 consists of 15 residues. Germline trimming cut 6 bases from V and 2 bases from J; bases unmatched to any gene: 5. DNA for the CDR3: TGTGCCAGCTCCTTGAGCGGGGGGGCCACAGATACGCAGTATTTT. It is translated as CASSLSGGATDTQYF.

The chain is built from TRBV7-9 and TRBJ2-7; 13 bases are a match to TRBD2. The germline gives CDR1 SEHNR, CDR2 FQNEAQ (reference sequence). The CDR3 sequence is 16 residues long. V was clipped by 3 bases and J by 4 bases; unmatched bases: 6. As DNA, the CDR3 is TGTGCCAGCAGCTTTGGACTAGCGGGAGAGGGTTACGAGCAGTACTTC. It yields the protein CASSFGLAGEGYEQYF.